This T cell receptor (beta chain) was obtained from a study of naive and memory T cell subsets. General study results and limits: The power law exponent of TCR abundance differed between naive and memory cells. In naive cells, over 85% of TCR sequences were seen only once.

This clonotype has a single count. Its antigen is as yet unknown. A junction boundary mismatches the germline segment, possibly from a read error. After CD4 positive bead selection, the CD4-negative fraction gave CD8 T cells. CDR1 and CDR2 (germline): KGHSH, LQKENI. This CDR3 spans 14 amino acids. An equimolar mix of two oligonucleotides served as the beta constant-region primer for TRBC1 and TRBC2. The ligated cDNA underwent four PCR rounds using SP2 and nested alpha and beta constant-region primers. An oligonucleotide with the SP2 primer and a 12-nucleotide UMI was ligated to the cDNA 3' end. TCRdb re-derived calls from the UMI-ligation and nested PCR reads in MiXCR, one entry per CDR3 protein. The sample shows under 35,000 distinct CDR3 sequences, approximately 18% of them seen only once.

The sample taken for sequencing was effector memory CD4+ T cells from blood. Described subset: effector memory, CD45RA- CD27-. The genes are TRBV18 and TRBJ1-1, with D tentatively TRBD1 (6 bases). The sequence was obtained from a human donor in good health. As DNA, the CDR3 is TGTGTCAGCTCACACGAACAGGGTTACGGTGAAGCTTTCTTT. Translated: CVSSHEQGYGEAFF.